This T cell receptor beta chain is from a study of T-cell memory formation after mild COVID-19. Turning to the study itself: The two donors had largely donor-specific TCR clusters. Notes on the study in general: Researchers could not confirm that second-wave clones peaking on day 37 targeted SARS-CoV-2.

Employing constant-segment primers, 5'RACE generated TCR alpha and TCR beta cDNA libraries bearing sample barcodes and UMIs. TCRdb called the 5' RACE reads again in MiXCR, with one record for every CDR3 protein. The sample has more than 400,000 distinct CDR3 sequences; 15% to 20% are singletons. In the case of this clonotype: The target antigen is unknown.

The origin of this receptor is an adult woman who had mild COVID-19 (a few samples of this study predate the infection). Cell type and time point are not known. Sample: PBMCs or a T cell subset sorted from them (not recorded which).

CDR3 loop: CASSQGSLGEQFF. CDR3 DNA sequence: TGTGCCAGCAGCCAGGGGAGTTTAGGTGAGCAGTTCTTC. The rearrangement links TRBV9 to TRBJ2-1; tentatively, D is TRBD1 (6 bases). CDR1 is SGDLS, CDR2 YYNGEE, per germline. Between the trimmed V and J ends, which lost 4 bases and 9 bases, there was a span of 14 bases. This CDR3 contains 13 residues.